The source of this T cell receptor (beta chain) is a study of B cell selection in AIRE deficiency. Overall study results and limits: Shorter CDR3s marked shared Treg sequences, biased toward few non-templated insertions.

The CDR3 is made up of 16 amino acids. V lost 0 bases to trimming and J lost 3 bases; unmatched junction nucleotides: 5. Per the germline V gene, CDR1 is LNHNV and CDR2 is YYDKDF (reference sequence). Remarks on this clone: What it binds is unknown.

The sorted conventional CD4 T cells were gated as CD4+CD127+. TCRdb's copy holds only in-frame clones and misses some; the assay was immunoSEQ multiplex PCR. Among some 25,000 clones listed, nearly 97% were seen once. The chain has TRBV15 and TRBJ1-3; 7 bases fit TRBD1. What was sequenced was CD4+CD127+ conventional T cells sorted from PBMCs. This clonotype was sampled from a human donor in good health. CDR3 bases: TGTGCCACCAGCAGAGACAACAGGGGATTTGGAAACACCATATATTTT. Protein product: CATSRDNRGFGNTIYF.